These T cell receptor beta chains were read from a single sample in a study of post-analysis software for immune sequencing data. TCRdb passed the PCR reads through MiXCR, listing each CDR3 protein once. The table shows 750,000 to 900,000 distinct CDR3 sequences, with about 45% occurring only once. Input material: blood. Receptors were obtained from a girl between 5 and 17 years old with multiple sclerosis. The CDR3 runs from the conserved cysteine through the conserved F or W. The D gene is left open where the match is weak. Size values are once, few and many counts, or a class for expanded clones, and some rows have none.

j_gene,v_gene,d_gene,abundance,CDR3aa,CDR3nt
TRBJ2-3,TRBV2,TRBD2,few,CASSALAGKTDTQYF,TGTGCCAGCAGTGCCCTAGCGGGAAAGACAGATACGCAGTATTTT
TRBJ1-2,TRBV6-6,-,-,CASSHGTQNYGYTF,TGTGCCAGCAGTCACGGGACACAGAACTATGGCTACACCTTC
TRBJ2-5,TRBV12-3/TRBV12-4,-,few,CASSLRVAVKETQYF,TGTGCCAGCAGTTTAAGGGTTGCGGTGAAAGAGACCCAGTACTTC
TRBJ2-1,TRBV5-1,TRBD2,-,CASSKGLATDEQFF,TGCGCCAGCAGCAAGGGACTAGCTACCGATGAGCAGTTCTTC
TRBJ1-6,TRBV5-1,-,-,CASSGGQGVGSPLHF,TGCGCCAGCAGCGGGGGCCAGGGAGTGGGTTCACCCCTCCACTTT
TRBJ2-4,TRBV20-1,TRBD2,-,CSASHKGLAWKNIQYF,TGCAGTGCCAGCCATAAGGGACTAGCGTGGAAAAACATTCAGTACTTC
TRBJ2-5,TRBV7-2,-,-,CASSWGKETQYF,TGTGCCAGCAGCTGGGGGAAAGAGACCCAGTACTTC
TRBJ2-7,TRBV7-2,-,few,CASSLYGDLYEQYF,TGTGCCAGCAGCTTATATGGGGACCTCTACGAGCAGTACTTC
TRBJ2-7,TRBV4-1,-,-,CASSQEVAEGSYEQYF,TGCGCCAGCAGCCAAGAGGTAGCGGAGGGCTCCTACGAGCAGTACTTC
TRBJ2-7,TRBV7-2,-,few,CASSTLGAGSYEQYF,TGTGCCAGCAGCACCTTGGGGGCGGGGTCCTACGAGCAGTACTTC
TRBJ1-2,TRBV7-9,TRBD1,-,CAISGPKSGGGTGAKYGYTF,TGTGCCATATCCGGACCCAAGAGCGGGGGCGGGACAGGGGCCAAGTATGGCTACACCTTC
TRBJ2-5,TRBV15,-,-,CATSNRGGSETQYF,TGTGCCACCAGCAACAGGGGGGGATCAGAGACCCAGTACTTC
TRBJ1-2,TRBV28,-,-,CASSFLEVDYGYTF,TGTGCCAGCAGTTTCTTAGAAGTAGACTATGGCTACACCTTC
TRBJ2-1,TRBV24-1,-,-,CATSDSHRVWQFF,TGTGCCACCAGTGATTCTCACAGGGTGTGGCAGTTCTTC
TRBJ2-1,TRBV4-2,-,-,CASSQDSGSDNEQFF,TGTGCCAGCAGCCAAGATAGCGGCTCCGACAATGAGCAGTTCTTC
TRBJ2-1,TRBV27,-,-,CASSPIWVWDRNNEQFF,TGTGCCAGCAGTCCAATATGGGTGTGGGATCGTAACAATGAGCAGTTCTTC
TRBJ2-7,TRBV29-1,-,-,CSVEGGTLGSYEQYF,TGCAGCGTTGAAGGGGGGACACTTGGGAGCTACGAGCAGTACTTC
TRBJ2-7,TRBV10-3,-,-,CAISDGGAAYEQYF,TGTGCCATCAGTGATGGGGGGGCAGCCTACGAGCAGTACTTC
TRBJ2-1,TRBV7-3,TRBD2,-,CASSSSGANNEQFF,TGTGCCAGCAGCTCTAGCGGGGCAAACAATGAGCAGTTCTTC
TRBJ2-3,TRBV12-3/TRBV12-4,-,-,CASSFFGTIGTDTQYF,TGTGCCAGCAGTTTTTTTGGGACAATCGGCACAGATACGCAGTATTTT
TRBJ2-7,TRBV27,TRBD2,-,CASSFVAGGYEQYF,TGTGCCAGCAGTTTCGTAGCGGGAGGCTACGAGCAGTACTTC
TRBJ2-5,TRBV6-6,-,-,CASSTGFSTQYF,TGTGCCAGCAGCACAGGGTTCTCGACCCAGTACTTC
TRBJ2-2,TRBV7-9,-,-,CASSLKSTGELFF,TGTGCCAGCAGCTTAAAGTCCACCGGGGAGCTGTTTTTT
TRBJ2-1,TRBV27,-,-,CASSYGSNEQFF,TGTGCCAGCAGTTATGGGAGCAATGAGCAGTTCTTC
TRBJ2-1,TRBV27,-,-,CASSFGDLSSNEQFF,TGTGCCAGCAGTTTTGGGGACCTATCTTCCAATGAGCAGTTCTTC
TRBJ2-5,TRBV7-2,-,few,CASSLALGLGETQYF,TGTGCCAGCAGCTTAGCTCTAGGGCTGGGAGAGACCCAGTACTTC
TRBJ1-2,TRBV5-5,-,-,CASSFGEGPNYGYTF,TGTGCCAGCAGCTTCGGAGAGGGGCCTAACTATGGCTACACCTTC
TRBJ2-1,TRBV20-1,TRBD1,once,CSALRDRGANEQFF,TGCAGTGCCCTCAGGGACAGGGGGGCAAATGAGCAGTTCTTC
TRBJ2-7,TRBV20-1,-,once,CSAPTGGRYEQYF,TGCAGTGCTCCTACTGGGGGGCGTTACGAGCAGTACTTC
TRBJ2-1,TRBV20-1,TRBD2,-,CSARTSGRAFLSPFF,TGCAGTGCTAGGACTAGCGGGAGGGCCTTTCTTAGTCCGTTCTTC
TRBJ2-7,TRBV3-1,-,few,CASSPQPVGEQYF,TGTGCCAGCAGCCCCCAACCTGTGGGGGAGCAGTACTTC
TRBJ2-1,TRBV7-9,-,-,CASSLTARDNEQFF,TGTGCCAGCAGCTTAACAGCCAGAGACAATGAGCAGTTCTTC
TRBJ1-6,TRBV2,TRBD1,-,CATRTGNNSPLHF,TGTGCCACCAGGACAGGGAATAATTCACCCCTCCACTTT
TRBJ2-5,TRBV7-2,-,-,CASSLDPGAETQYF,TGTGCCAGCAGCTTAGACCCAGGGGCGGAGACCCAGTACTTC
TRBJ2-5,TRBV10-3,TRBD1,once,CATHPGQDQETQYF,TGTGCCACCCACCCGGGACAGGACCAAGAGACCCAGTACTTC
TRBJ1-2,TRBV15,TRBD1,-,CATHRQGDYGYTF,TGTGCCACCCACCGACAGGGAGACTATGGCTACACCTTC
TRBJ2-3,TRBV5-1,TRBD2,-,CAGSSWGGDTDTQYF,TGTGCCGGCAGCTCGTGGGGGGGAGACACAGATACGCAGTATTTT
TRBJ2-1,TRBV20-1,-,few,CSARDPDLYYNEQFF,TGCAGTGCTAGAGATCCGGACTTATACTACAATGAGCAGTTCTTC
TRBJ2-7,TRBV20-1,TRBD2,many,CSARLPGTSGLEKQYF,TGCAGTGCTAGACTTCCCGGGACTAGCGGTTTAGAAAAGCAGTACTTC
TRBJ2-5,TRBV29-1,TRBD2,-,CSVEAPGGTGGTQYF,TGCAGCGTTGAAGCGCCGGGAGGTACAGGAGGGACCCAGTACTTC
TRBJ2-4,TRBV20-1,-,-,CSATDQGFIQYF,TGCAGTGCCACCGACCAGGGATTCATTCAGTACTTC
TRBJ2-1,TRBV7-2,-,-,CASSPGEVGEQFF,TGTGCCAGCAGCCCAGGGGAGGTCGGTGAGCAGTTCTTC
TRBJ2-7,TRBV4-3,-,-,CASSQATSSYEQYF,TGCGCCAGCAGCCAGGCCACTAGCTCCTACGAGCAGTACTTC
TRBJ1-1,TRBV29-1,TRBD1,few,CSVLGTGSRDAFF,TGCAGCGTACTCGGGACAGGCTCAAGAGATGCTTTCTTT
TRBJ2-2,TRBV5-1,TRBD1,-,CASSQGQTNTGELFF,TGCGCCAGCAGCCAGGGACAGACGAACACCGGGGAGCTGTTTTTT
TRBJ2-7,TRBV6-1,TRBD1,-,CASSRGLYEQYF,TGTGCCAGCAGTAGGGGGCTCTACGAGCAGTACTTC
TRBJ1-5,TRBV6-5,-,few,CASSLSVDPNQPQHF,TGTGCCAGCAGTTTGTCAGTAGACCCAAATCAGCCCCAGCATTTT
TRBJ2-5,TRBV6-2/TRBV6-3,-,few,CASSYERARGMKTQYF,TGTGCCAGCAGTTACGAGCGGGCCCGTGGGATGAAGACCCAGTACTTC
TRBJ1-1,TRBV29-1,-,-,CSVVSVWTEAFF,TGCAGCGTTGTGTCGGTTTGGACTGAAGCTTTCTTT
TRBJ2-1,TRBV12-3/TRBV12-4,-,-,CASSLRPGRLNEQFF,TGTGCCAGCAGTCTCCGTCCGGGTCGCCTAAATGAGCAGTTCTTC
TRBJ1-1,TRBV6-5,TRBD1,-,CASSRQGWTEAFF,TGTGCCAGCAGTCGACAGGGTTGGACTGAAGCTTTCTTT
TRBJ1-2,TRBV14,-,few,CASSPLTGVHGYTF,TGTGCCAGCAGCCCATTGACAGGAGTGCATGGCTACACCTTC
TRBJ2-3,TRBV20-1,TRBD2,few,CSAPGTSGPDTQYF,TGCAGTGCTCCCGGGACTAGCGGCCCAGATACGCAGTATTTT
TRBJ2-1,TRBV29-1,-,-,CSVLLNEQFF,TGCAGCGTACTCCTCAATGAGCAGTTCTTC
TRBJ2-1,TRBV20-1,TRBD2,-,CSAPTSGRTLSNEQFF,TGCAGTGCCCCAACTAGCGGGAGGACCTTAAGTAATGAGCAGTTCTTC